These 9 T cell receptor beta chains came from one sample sequenced in a study of cytomegalovirus exposure and HLA in healthy donors. The PCR had 60 Vbeta and 13 Jbeta primers. Assay used: immunoSEQ multiplex PCR; TCRdb lists only in-frame clones, some missing. In the table there are approximately 170,000 clones, about 69% of which are singletons. Sequencing used PBMCs. The source is a man younger than 40 in good health and CMV-seropositive.

The chain is built from TRBV28 and TRBJ1-2; D perhaps matches TRBD1 (6 bases). The V gene's germline CDR1 is MDHEN and CDR2 SYDVKM. Between the trimmed V and J ends, which lost 3 bases and 3 bases, there was a span of 17 bases. The CDR3 is 16 residues long. In DNA, the CDR3 is TGTGCCAGCAGTTTCTCCGGCCAGGGGAGAGACTATGGCTACACCTTC. It specifies CASSFSGQGRDYGYTF.

The chain employs TRBV2 and TRBJ1-1; 8 bases align to TRBD1. CDR1 SNHLY and CDR2 FYNNEI come from the germline V gene. V was clipped by 7 bases and J by 8 bases; unmatched bases: 9. The CDR3 has 13 residues. The CDR3 bases are TGTGCCAGCATGCAGGGGGCGTCAGTAGAAGCTTTCTTT. Translated, it gives CASMQGASVEAFF.

The CDR3 DNA is TGTGCCTGGAGGTATAGGGGGAAGGATGAAAAACTGTTTTTT. The encoded protein is CAWRYRGKDEKLFF. The genes are TRBV30 and TRBJ1-4; weak D call: TRBD1 (6 bases). Trimming took off 3 bases at V and 6 bases at J, with 14 bases between the two ends. Germline CDR1 GTSNPN, CDR2 SVGIG (reference sequence). The CDR3 loop spans 14 amino acids.

The chain is built from TRBV5-1 and TRBJ2-1; 9 bases fit TRBD1. Trimming removed 3 bases from V and 6 bases from J; junction bases left unmatched: 7. From germline, CDR1 is SGHRS and CDR2 YFSETQ. The CDR3 extends over 15 amino acids. The CDR3 spells CASSYSRQGGNEQFF. For the CDR3, the DNA is TGCGCCAGCAGCTATTCTAGACAGGGGGGCAATGAGCAGTTCTTC.

The sample holds a few counts of this clone. The same CDR3 is also encoded by other DNA sequences in this sample. V gene TRBV7-2 combines with J gene TRBJ1-2; 8 positions match TRBD1. The germline V gene encodes CDR1 SGHTA and CDR2 FQGNSA. The ends lost 5 bases at V and 4 bases at J; junction bases unmatched: 6. The CDR3 totals 14 residues. In nucleotides, the CDR3 is TGTGCCAGCAGCCCCGGACAGGGAGGCTATGGCTACACCTTC. Translated: CASSPGQGGYGYTF.

A note on this clone: Other DNA sequences of this sample code for an identical CDR3. The V gene is TRBV7-8, the J gene TRBJ1-4; 7 nucleotides match TRBD1. V lost 6 bases, J lost 11 bases, and 9 bases stayed unmatched. The V gene's germline CDR1 is SGHVS and CDR2 FQNEAQ. This CDR3 spans 13 amino acids. The CDR3: CASSLRTGDKLFF. DNA for the CDR3: TGTGCCAGCAGTTTACGTACAGGGGACAAACTGTTTTTT. The entire variable domain, with the rest obtained from reference TRBV7-8 and TRBJ1-4, is as follows: GAGVSQSPRYKVAKRGQDVALRCDPISGHVSLFWYQQALGQGPEFLTYFQNEAQLDKSGLPSDRFFAERPEGSVSTLKIQRTQQEDSAVYLCASSLRTGDKLFFGSGTQLSVL.

The V gene is TRBV7-8, the J gene TRBJ2-1; D might be TRBD1 (6 bases). This CDR3 spans 13 amino acids. The germline V gene encodes CDR1 SGHVS and CDR2 FQNEAQ. Trimming cost V 6 bases and J 6 bases, with 12 bases left between them. CDR3 amino acids: CASRSDRSNEQFF. The DNA for the CDR3 is TGTGCCAGCAGATCTGACAGGAGCAATGAGCAGTTCTTC.

The V gene is TRBV7-8, the J gene TRBJ1-2; the match to TRBD1 covers 10 bases. Germline V CDR1 and CDR2: SGHVS, FQNEAQ. The CDR3 spans 17 residues. V was pared by 1 base and J by 2 bases, with 7 bases of the junction left unmatched. This CDR3 is CASSLVSSGQGNYGYTF. CDR3 DNA: TGTGCCAGCAGCTTAGTCTCGTCGGGACAGGGGAACTATGGCTACACCTTC. Using reference TRBV7-8 and TRBJ1-2 for the parts outside the CDR3, the full variable domain is GAGVSQSPRYKVAKRGQDVALRCDPISGHVSLFWYQQALGQGPEFLTYFQNEAQLDKSGLPSDRFFAERPEGSVSTLKIQRTQQEDSAVYLCASSLVSSGQGNYGYTFGSGTRLTVV.

CDR3 protein: CASSLPLRETQYF. CDR3 nucleotide sequence: TGTGCCAGCAGCTTACCATTGCGGGAGACCCAGTACTTC. J is TRBJ2-5 and V is TRBV7-6; no clear D. Germline V gene lookup returns CDR1 SGHVS and CDR2 FNYEAQ. Trimming removed 2 bases from V and 5 bases from J, with 9 bases in between. The CDR3 totals 13 residues.